The next 14 T cell receptor beta chains were all read from a single sample in a study of T cell responses to AZD1222 COVID-19 vaccine. Assay: immunoSEQ multiplex PCR; the TCRdb copy retains only in-frame clones and omits some. This sample carries around 190,000 clones, roughly 94% of them seen once, and the ten largest clones take approximately 1.5%. Sample: peripheral blood, taken 28 days after the second AZD1222 dose. The receptors shown here come from an adult who received the AZD1222 COVID-19 vaccine.

This rearrangement joins TRBV7-8 to TRBJ2-1; 12 nucleotides match TRBD2. This CDR3 has 15 residues. V dropped 6 bases and J dropped 6; count of bases not matched to a gene: 6. Germline values: CDR1 SGHVS, CDR2 FQNEAQ. The CDR3 reads CASRLAGGPFNEQFF. CDR3 nucleotides: TGTGCCAGCAGGCTAGCGGGAGGGCCTTTCAATGAGCAGTTCTTC.

This clone was counted only a few times. In DNA, the CDR3 is TGTGCCAGTAGCCTTCTAGCGGGAGGAGTCGCCGAGCAGTACTTC. This encodes CASSLLAGGVAEQYF. This chain joins TRBV19 and TRBJ2-7, with TRBD2 identical over 11 bases. The CDR3 is made up of 15 amino acids. CDR1 and CDR2 from the germline V gene are LNHDA and SQIVND (reference sequence). J gave up 6 bases and V 6 bases, and 10 bases lay outside the gene matches.

This rearrangement joins TRBV7-3 to TRBJ2-5; D call uncertain. Germline assignment: CDR1 SGHTA and CDR2 FQGTGA. CDR3 length equals 13 residues. Trimming stripped 1 base from V and 5 bases from J, with 8 bases between. The CDR3 reads CASSLNQDETQYF. The CDR3 DNA is TGTGCCAGCAGCTTAAATCAGGACGAGACCCAGTACTTC.

This clone was counted a single time. The CDR3 DNA follows: TGTGCCAGCAGCTTGGGTCTCAGCAATCAGCCCCAGCATTTT. Translation gives CASSLGLSNQPQHF. This rearrangement joins TRBV7-2 to TRBJ1-5; D is ambiguous. The CDR3 extends over 14 amino acids. V lost 3 bases and J 1 base, leaving 7 bases between the germline ends. The germline CDR1 and CDR2 sequences are SGHTA and FQGNSA.

This chain joins TRBV19 and TRBJ1-5; D gene uncertain. Trimming shortened V by 3 bases and J by 4 bases, and 7 bases separated the two germline ends. CDR1 and CDR2 (germline): LNHDA, SQIVND (reference sequence). CDR3 length equals 13 residues. The CDR3 region is CASSILGNQPQHF. CDR3 nucleotides: TGTGCCAGTAGTATCTTAGGAAATCAGCCCCAGCATTTT.

This rearrangement joins TRBV18 to TRBJ2-1; 15 bases align to TRBD2. The CDR3 is 15 residues long. Germline V gene data show CDR1 as KGHSH and CDR2 as LQKENI. V shed 5 bases, J shed 7 bases, and the junction held 3 bases outside the gene matches. CDR3 DNA: TGTGCCAGCTCATACGGGACTAGCGGGAGGAATGAGCAGTTCTTC. Its protein is CASSYGTSGRNEQFF.

This clone was observed once. This chain uses TRBV28 with TRBJ1-6; TRBD1 matches 7 bases. The CDR3 totals 14 residues. Unmatched junction bases numbered 3, after V lost 3 bases and J lost 7 bases. Germline CDR1 reads MDHEN; CDR2 reads SYDVKM. The CDR3 protein is CASSLEQGNSPLHF. The CDR3 DNA reads as TGTGCCAGCAGTTTGGAACAGGGGAATTCACCCCTCCACTTT.

The gene calls are TRBV28 and TRBJ1-2; TRBD1 matches at 12 bases. Germline values: CDR1 MDHEN, CDR2 SYDVKM. This CDR3 contains 14 residues. The V and J ends lost 6 bases and 3 bases, in that order; junction bases with no gene match: 2. This CDR3 is CASRGTGGHYGYTF. In nucleotides, the CDR3 is TGTGCCAGCAGGGGGACAGGGGGCCACTATGGCTACACCTTC.

Only one count was recorded for this clone. Written as DNA, the CDR3 is TGTGCCAGCAGTTACTCGGGGCTTTGGGGCTACACCTTC. This encodes CASSYSGLWGYTF. This chain connects TRBV6-7 to TRBJ1-2, with a possible D match to TRBD1 (5 bases). TRBV6-7 is treated as an ORF (open reading frame) with a function not yet certain. V lost 0 bases to trimming and J lost 8 bases, with 10 bases between them. This CDR3 contains 13 residues.

The chain has TRBV6-2 or TRBV6-3 and TRBJ2-3, with 10 bases fitting TRBD2. Per germline, CDR1 MNHEY and CDR2 SVGEGT. The CDR3 length is 18 residues. Trimming removed 6 bases from V and 2 bases from J; junction bases left unmatched: 14. CDR3 region: CASSTWGTSAKLTDTQYF. Written as DNA, the CDR3 is TGTGCCAGCAGCACCTGGGGGACTAGCGCGAAACTCACAGATACGCAGTATTTT.

The V and J genes are TRBV7-9 and TRBJ2-2; D could derive from TRBD1 or TRBD2 (5 bases each). Germline values: CDR1 SEHNR, CDR2 FQNEAQ (reference sequence). The CDR3 totals 17 residues. Trimming removed 3 bases at V and 1 base at J, with 15 bases between. CDR3 bases: TGTGCCAGCAGCTTTTGGTCCGGGACGGGGAACACCGGGGAGCTGTTTTTT. As protein: CASSFWSGTGNTGELFF.

Written as DNA, the CDR3 is TGTGCCATCGAAGACATAACCACAGATACGCAGTATTTT. This codes for CAIEDITTDTQYF. The rearrangement links TRBV24-1 to TRBJ2-3, with no clear D. The CDR3 has 13 amino acids. The germline CDR1 and CDR2 sequences are KGHDR and SFDVKD. Trimming shortened V by 11 bases and J by 2 bases, and 13 bases separated the two germline ends.

V is TRBV19 and J is TRBJ1-1, with TRBD1 matching over 7 bases. Per the germline V gene, CDR1 is LNHDA and CDR2 is SQIVND (reference sequence). Trimming removed 5 bases from V and 4 bases from J; junction bases left unmatched: 7. The CDR3 runs 14 residues. The CDR3 region is CASSDRDLATEAFF. The CDR3 region has the DNA TGTGCCAGTAGTGACAGGGATTTGGCCACTGAAGCTTTCTTT.

The table lists this clone with a few counts. The chain joins TRBV9 to TRBJ1-2; D remains unclear. CDR3 length: 15 amino acids. Germline-derived CDR1 and CDR2 are SGDLS and YYNGEE. V lost 2 bases to trimming and J lost 5 bases, with 16 bases between them. In DNA, the CDR3 is TGTGCCAGCAGCGTTGGGGTACCCACCGCTTATGGCTACACCTTC. Its translation is CASSVGVPTAYGYTF.